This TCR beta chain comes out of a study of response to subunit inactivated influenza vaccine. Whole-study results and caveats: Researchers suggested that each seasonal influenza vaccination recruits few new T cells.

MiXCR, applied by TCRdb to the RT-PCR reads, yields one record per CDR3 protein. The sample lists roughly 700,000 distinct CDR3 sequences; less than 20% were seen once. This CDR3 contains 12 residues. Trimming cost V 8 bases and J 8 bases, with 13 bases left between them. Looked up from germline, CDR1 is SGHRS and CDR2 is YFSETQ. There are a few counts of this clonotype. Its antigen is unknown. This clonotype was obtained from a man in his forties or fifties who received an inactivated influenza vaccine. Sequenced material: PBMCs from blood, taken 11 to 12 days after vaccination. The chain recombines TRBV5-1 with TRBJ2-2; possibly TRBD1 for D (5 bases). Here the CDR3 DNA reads TGCGCCAGTAGACAGTATTCGGGGGAGCTGTTTTTT. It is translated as CASRQYSGELFF.